A single sample gave rise to the 22 T cell receptor beta chains below, sequenced in a study of response to subunit inactivated influenza vaccine. TCRdb re-called the RT-PCR reads with MiXCR, one entry per CDR3 protein. Found here are a few hundred thousand distinct CDR3 sequences, 9.5% to 12% of them singletons; the top ten hold around 12%. The sequencing used PBMCs from blood, collected roughly 6 weeks after vaccination. Receptors were obtained from a man aged 45 to 65 who received an inactivated influenza vaccine.

This clonotype was counted many times. V and J are TRBV6-5 and TRBJ1-3, with 7 bases fitting TRBD1. Germline loops: CDR1 MNHEY, CDR2 SVGAGI. V lost 2 bases and J lost 0; bases outside the gene matches: 4. This CDR3 contains 16 residues. The CDR3 nucleotides are TGTGCCAGCAGTTACCCGGGACAGCTCTCTGGAAACACCATATATTTT. It encodes CASSYPGQLSGNTIYF.

The J gene is TRBJ2-7, the V gene TRBV5-5, with D possibly TRBD2 on 6 matching bases. The CDR3 has 13 residues. Germline CDR1 and CDR2: SGHKS and YYEKEE (reference sequence). Trimming took 2 bases from V and 5 from J, leaving 11 bases between them. This CDR3 reads CASSFGSVDEQYF. The CDR3 DNA sequence: TGTGCCAGCAGCTTCGGGAGTGTTGACGAGCAGTACTTC.

This clonotype came up many times. The J gene is TRBJ2-3, the V gene TRBV12-3 or TRBV12-4; D call uncertain. The ends were cut back, 2 bases at V and 8 bases at J, with 11 bases in the middle. The CDR3 spans 13 residues. CDR3 region: CASSLMSQFTQYF. The CDR3 region has the DNA TGTGCCAGCAGTTTAATGTCTCAGTTTACGCAGTATTTT.

The table lists this clonotype with many counts. V is TRBV5-5 and J is TRBJ1-1; D may be TRBD1 (5 bases). Germline V lookup: CDR1 SGHKS, CDR2 YYEKEE (reference sequence). This CDR3 has 15 amino acids. V dropped 0 bases and J dropped 2 bases, with 11 bases sitting between them. The CDR3 loop is CASSLGSGLNTEAFF. The CDR3 nucleotides read TGTGCCAGCAGCTTGGGTTCAGGGCTTAACACTGAAGCTTTCTTT.

This clonotype was detected a few times. This chain joins TRBV20-1 and TRBJ2-7, with 10 positions matching TRBD1. The V segment lost 6 bases and the J segment 1 base; nucleotides outside the gene matches: 9. This CDR3 spans 15 amino acids. Germline V gene data show CDR1 as DFQATT and CDR2 as SNEGSKA (reference sequence). The CDR3 DNA reads TGCAGTGCGAGGGACGGACAGGGGGGTTCCTACGAGCAGTACTTC. It translates to CSARDGQGGSYEQYF.

The chain uses TRBV12-3 or TRBV12-4 and TRBJ1-1; tentatively, D is TRBD1 (6 bases). The CDR3 is made up of 14 amino acids. V lost 6 bases, J lost 0 bases, and 11 bases lay in between. CDR3 coding DNA: TGTGCCAGCAGGGGGGGGCAGTTGAACACTGAAGCTTTCTTT. This sequence encodes CASRGGQLNTEAFF.

This clonotype showed up many times. The chain has TRBV5-8 and TRBJ2-1, with D maybe TRBD1 (5 bases). Germline V gene sequence: CDR1 SGHTS, CDR2 YDEGEE. The length of the CDR3 is 15 residues. Trimming removed 1 base at V and 13 bases at J, with 21 bases between. The chain's CDR3 is CASSLSLLGAMGQFF. The CDR3 DNA reads TGTGCCAGCAGCTTGAGTTTATTAGGGGCGATGGGTCAGTTCTTC.

J is TRBJ1-6 and V is TRBV4-1; 10 bases agree with TRBD1. This CDR3 is 16 amino acids long. V lost 1 base to trimming and J lost 7 bases; unmatched junction nucleotides: 4. Per the germline V gene, CDR1 is MGHRA and CDR2 is YSYEKL. The CDR3, as DNA: TGCGCCAGCAGCCAAGCTGGGACAGGGGAAAATTCACCCCTCCACTTT. Its protein is CASSQAGTGENSPLHF.

This chain joins TRBV29-1 and TRBJ1-1, with D unclear. CDR1 SQVTM and CDR2 ANQGSEA come from the germline V gene. CDR3 size: 12 residues. The V gene lost 7 bases and the J gene lost 1 base, with 10 bases spanning the gap. The CDR3, as DNA: TGCAGCGGGGATACAGCGAACACTGAAGCTTTCTTT. Translation: CSGDTANTEAFF.

V usage is TRBV9 and J usage is TRBJ2-6; a weak D match, TRBD1 (5 bases). In germline, CDR1 is SGDLS, CDR2 YYNGEE. CDR3 size: 14 residues. Trimming pared 0 bases from V and 8 bases from J, leaving 9 bases between. CDR3 sequence reads: CASSVGQGTNVLTF. CDR3 coding DNA: TGTGCCAGCAGCGTAGGGCAGGGAACCAACGTCCTGACTTTC.

This clonotype has more than one count but fewer than ten. The chain couples TRBV20-1 to TRBJ2-7, with 8 bases fitting TRBD2. V lost 0 bases to trimming and J lost 2 bases; unmatched junction nucleotides: 3. Looked up from germline, CDR1 is DFQATT and CDR2 is SNEGSKA (reference sequence). The CDR3 is 14 amino acids. CDR3 residues: CSAREDGGAYEQYF. The CDR3 DNA reads TGCAGTGCTAGAGAAGACGGGGGGGCCTACGAGCAGTACTTC.

The chain carries TRBV7-8 and TRBJ2-1; D is undetermined. The V gene lost 2 bases and the J gene lost 4 bases, with 6 bases spanning the gap. This CDR3 region has 13 residues. Germline V gene data show CDR1 as SGHVS and CDR2 as FQNEAQ. This CDR3 is CASSLPQYNEQFF. CDR3 bases: TGTGCCAGCAGCTTACCCCAGTACAATGAGCAGTTCTTC.

This clonotype was detected a few times. This chain connects TRBV4-1 to TRBJ2-7, with TRBD1 matching 11 bases. This CDR3 region has 14 residues. The germline V gene has CDR1 MGHRA and CDR2 YSYEKL. Trimming took 1 base from V and 7 from J; bases not matched to a gene: 3. As DNA, the CDR3 is TGCGCCAGCAGCCAAGGGACAGGGGGCGGGGAGCAGTACTTC. This sequence encodes CASSQGTGGGEQYF.

This clonotype was counted a few times. The chain couples TRBV12-3 or TRBV12-4 to TRBJ2-1, with D tentatively TRBD1 or TRBD2 (6 bases each). Trimming removed 3 bases from V and 1 base from J, with 13 bases in between. The CDR3 is 16 amino acids. CDR3 bases: TGTGCCAGCAGTTTCCCCGGGGGCCATTCCTACAATGAGCAGTTCTTC. This codes for CASSFPGGHSYNEQFF.

This clonotype was seen a handful of times. This sequence joins TRBV6-1 and TRBJ1-2; D unclear. The CDR3 sequence is 15 residues long. V lost 0 bases to trimming and J lost 1 base, with 9 bases between them. Germline lookup yields CDR1 MNHNS and CDR2 SASEGT. CDR3 residues: CASSEASVFNYGYTF. The CDR3 DNA reads TGTGCCAGCAGTGAAGCGTCAGTATTTAACTATGGCTACACCTTC.

This clonotype was recorded many times. The chain carries TRBV6-5 and TRBJ1-6; no clear D. The CDR3 consists of 13 residues. Germline assignment: CDR1 MNHEY and CDR2 SVGAGI. Trimming took 2 bases from V and 15 from J, leaving 14 bases between them. The CDR3 region has the DNA TGTGCCAGCAGTTACAGACCTACCCGGGACCTCCACTTT. It encodes CASSYRPTRDLHF.

The CDR3: CASSFPPRADTGELFF. The CDR3 nucleotides read TGTGCCAGCAGCTTCCCCCCCAGGGCCGACACCGGGGAGCTGTTTTTT. The chain carries TRBV7-9 and TRBJ2-2; D is perhaps TRBD1 (5 bases). Germline values: CDR1 SEHNR, CDR2 FQNEAQ (reference sequence). V dropped 3 bases and J dropped 3 bases, with 14 bases sitting between them. The length of the CDR3 is 16 residues.

A few counts support this clonotype. At one end the junction does not follow the germline gene, possibly because of a read error. This chain joins TRBV6-5 and TRBJ1-2; D possibly corresponds to TRBD1 (6 bases). Germline V gives CDR1 MNHEY, CDR2 SVGAGI. This CDR3 region has 15 residues. The CDR3 here is CASSDSGQLNYGYTF. For the CDR3, the DNA is TGTGCCAGCAGTGACTCGGGACAACTGAACTATGGCTACACCTTC.

This clonotype occurred a few times. This chain links TRBV6-5 with TRBJ2-7; 8 bases fit TRBD1. CDR3 size: 18 residues. From germline, CDR1 is MNHEY and CDR2 SVGAGI. The J segment lost 2 bases and the V segment lost 0 bases, leaving 12 bases of the junction unmatched. DNA for the CDR3: TGTGCCAGCAGTTACTCGAGCACCGGGACAGGCCACACCTACGAGCAGTACTTC. This encodes CASSYSSTGTGHTYEQYF.

This clonotype was found a few times. The chain uses TRBV7-2 and TRBJ1-1, with D possibly matching TRBD1 (5 bases). This CDR3 contains 14 residues. Germline V gene data show CDR1 as SGHTA and CDR2 as FQGNSA. V was shortened by 1 base and J by 8 bases, with 14 bases between the two germline ends. CDR3 protein: CASSLDRDLGEAFF. Here the CDR3 DNA reads TGTGCCAGCAGCTTAGACCGGGACTTAGGAGAAGCTTTCTTT.

The rearrangement joins TRBV12-3 or TRBV12-4 to TRBJ1-1; D gene uncertain. There are 12 residues in the CDR3. V lost 1 base and J lost 7, with 7 bases in between. The CDR3 region is CASSLGLGEAFF. CDR3 sequence (DNA): TGTGCCAGCAGTTTAGGACTCGGTGAAGCTTTCTTT.

This clonotype came up a few times. As DNA, the CDR3 is TGCAGTGCTAGAAAGGGGGAGGGATACAATGAGCAGTTCTTC. Its translation: CSARKGEGYNEQFF. The rearrangement links TRBV20-1 to TRBJ2-1, with D possibly being TRBD2 (7 bases). Trimming left V 2 bases short and J 4 bases short, with 12 bases between. Germline CDR1 reads DFQATT; CDR2 reads SNEGSKA (reference sequence). CDR3 length: 14 residues.